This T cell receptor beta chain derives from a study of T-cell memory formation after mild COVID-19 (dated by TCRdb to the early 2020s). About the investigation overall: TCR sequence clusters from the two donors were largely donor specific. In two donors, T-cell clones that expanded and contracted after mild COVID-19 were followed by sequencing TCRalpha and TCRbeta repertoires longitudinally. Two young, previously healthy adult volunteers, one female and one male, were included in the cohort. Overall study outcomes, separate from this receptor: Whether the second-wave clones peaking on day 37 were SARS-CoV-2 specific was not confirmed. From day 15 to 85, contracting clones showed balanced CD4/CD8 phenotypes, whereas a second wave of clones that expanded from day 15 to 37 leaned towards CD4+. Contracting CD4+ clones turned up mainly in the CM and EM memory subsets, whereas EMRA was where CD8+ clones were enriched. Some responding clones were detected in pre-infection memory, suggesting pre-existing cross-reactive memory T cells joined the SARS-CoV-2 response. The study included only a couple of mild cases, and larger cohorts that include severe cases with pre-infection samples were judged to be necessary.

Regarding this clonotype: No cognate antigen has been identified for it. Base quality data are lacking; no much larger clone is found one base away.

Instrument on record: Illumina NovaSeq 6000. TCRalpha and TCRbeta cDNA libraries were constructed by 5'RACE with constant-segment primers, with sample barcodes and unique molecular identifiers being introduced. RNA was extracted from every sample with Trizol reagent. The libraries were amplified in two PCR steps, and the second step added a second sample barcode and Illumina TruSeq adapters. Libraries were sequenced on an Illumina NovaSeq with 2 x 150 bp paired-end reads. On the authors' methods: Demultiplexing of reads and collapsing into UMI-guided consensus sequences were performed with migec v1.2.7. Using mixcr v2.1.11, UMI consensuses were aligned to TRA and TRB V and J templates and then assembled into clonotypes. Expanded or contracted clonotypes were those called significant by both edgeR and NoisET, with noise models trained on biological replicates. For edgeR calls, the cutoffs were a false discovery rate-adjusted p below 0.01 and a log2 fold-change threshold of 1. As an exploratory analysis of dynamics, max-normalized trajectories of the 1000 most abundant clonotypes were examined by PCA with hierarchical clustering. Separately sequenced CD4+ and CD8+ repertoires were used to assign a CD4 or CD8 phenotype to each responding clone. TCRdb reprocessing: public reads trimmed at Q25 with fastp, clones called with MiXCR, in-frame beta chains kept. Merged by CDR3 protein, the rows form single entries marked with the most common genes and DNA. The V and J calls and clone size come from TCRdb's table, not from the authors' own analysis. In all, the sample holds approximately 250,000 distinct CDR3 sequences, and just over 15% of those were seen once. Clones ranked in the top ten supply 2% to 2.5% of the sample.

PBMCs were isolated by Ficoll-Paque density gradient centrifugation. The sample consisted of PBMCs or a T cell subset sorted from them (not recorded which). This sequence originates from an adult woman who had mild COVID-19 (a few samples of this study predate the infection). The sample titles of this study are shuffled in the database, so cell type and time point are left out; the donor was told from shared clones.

The DNA is TGCGCCAGCAGCTTGGGGGGGACAGGGGTGCACGAGCAGTACTTC. Its protein is CASSLGGTGVHEQYF. This receptor chain uses TRBV5-1 and TRBJ2-7; a stretch of 10 junction bases matches TRBD1. Trimming leaves V shorter by 0 bases and J shorter by 5 bases, with the junction holding 5 bases beyond the gene matches. In the germline V gene, CDR1 corresponds to SGHRS and CDR2 to YFSETQ. The CDR3, from cysteine to phenylalanine, totals 15 residues. Only the CDR3 portion is preserved as DNA: 45 bases, with reading frame beginning at the first base.